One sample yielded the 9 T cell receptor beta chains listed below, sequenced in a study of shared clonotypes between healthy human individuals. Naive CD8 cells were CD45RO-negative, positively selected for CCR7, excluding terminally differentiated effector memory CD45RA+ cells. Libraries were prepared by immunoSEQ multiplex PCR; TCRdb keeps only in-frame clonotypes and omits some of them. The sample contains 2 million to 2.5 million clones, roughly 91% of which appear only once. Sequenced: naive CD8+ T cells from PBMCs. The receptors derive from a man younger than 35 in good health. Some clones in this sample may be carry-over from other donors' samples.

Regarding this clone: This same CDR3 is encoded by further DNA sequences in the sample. CDR3 region: CASSVEGGSTYEQYF. The CDR3 bases are TGTGCCAGCAGCGTAGAAGGCGGTTCCACGTACGAGCAGTACTTC. The gene calls are TRBV9 and TRBJ2-7; D is unresolved. Germline lookup yields CDR1 SGDLS and CDR2 YYNGEE. The CDR3 has 15 residues. Trimming cost V 0 bases and J 4 bases, with 14 bases left between them.

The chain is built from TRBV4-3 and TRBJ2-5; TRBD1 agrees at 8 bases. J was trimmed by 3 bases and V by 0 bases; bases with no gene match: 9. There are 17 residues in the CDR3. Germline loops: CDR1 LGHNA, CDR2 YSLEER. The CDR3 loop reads CASSQDTWTGMEETQYF. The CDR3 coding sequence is TGCGCCAGCAGCCAAGATACCTGGACAGGGATGGAAGAGACCCAGTACTTC.

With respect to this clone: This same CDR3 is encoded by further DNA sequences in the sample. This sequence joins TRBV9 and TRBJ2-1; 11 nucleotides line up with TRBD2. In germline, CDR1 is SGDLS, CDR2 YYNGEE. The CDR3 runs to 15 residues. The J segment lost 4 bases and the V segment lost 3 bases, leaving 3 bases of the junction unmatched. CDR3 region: CASSALAGGYNEQFF. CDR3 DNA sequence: TGTGCCAGCAGCGCGTTAGCGGGAGGGTACAATGAGCAGTTCTTC.

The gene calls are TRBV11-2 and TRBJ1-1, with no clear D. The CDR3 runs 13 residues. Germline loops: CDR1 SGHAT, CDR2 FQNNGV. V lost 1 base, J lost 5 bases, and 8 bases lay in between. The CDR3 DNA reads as TGTGCCAGCAGCTTAGGGAGTAGAACTGAAGCTTTCTTT. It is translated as CASSLGSRTEAFF.

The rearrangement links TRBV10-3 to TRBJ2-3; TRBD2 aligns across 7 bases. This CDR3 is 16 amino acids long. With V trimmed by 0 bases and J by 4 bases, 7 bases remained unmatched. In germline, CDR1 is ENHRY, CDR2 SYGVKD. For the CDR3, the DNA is TGTGCCATCAGTGAGTCTGGGGGGGTGGCGGCAGATACGCAGTATTTT. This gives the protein CAISESGGVAADTQYF.

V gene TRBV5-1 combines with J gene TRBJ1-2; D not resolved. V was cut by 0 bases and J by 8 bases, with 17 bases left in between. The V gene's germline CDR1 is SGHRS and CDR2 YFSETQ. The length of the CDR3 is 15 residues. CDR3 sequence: CASSLASGSPGGYTF. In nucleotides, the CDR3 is TGCGCCAGCAGCTTGGCCTCGGGGTCCCCTGGGGGCTACACCTTC. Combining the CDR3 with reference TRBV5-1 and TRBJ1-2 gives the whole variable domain KAGVTQTPRYLIKTRGQQVTLSCSPISGHRSVSWYQQTPGQGLQFLFEYFSETQRNKGNFPGRFSGRQFSNSRSEMNVSTLELGDSALYLCASSLASGSPGGYTFGSGTRLTVV.

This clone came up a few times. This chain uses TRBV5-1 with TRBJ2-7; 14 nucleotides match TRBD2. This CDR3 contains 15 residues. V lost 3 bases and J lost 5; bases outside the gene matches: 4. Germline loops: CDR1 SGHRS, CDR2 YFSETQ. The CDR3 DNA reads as TGCGCCAGCAGCTCAGGGACTAGCGGGAGTGACGAGCAGTACTTC. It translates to CASSSGTSGSDEQYF.

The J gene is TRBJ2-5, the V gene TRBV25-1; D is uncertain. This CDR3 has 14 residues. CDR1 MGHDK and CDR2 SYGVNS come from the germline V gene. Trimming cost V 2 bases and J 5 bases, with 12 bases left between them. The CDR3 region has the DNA TGTGCCAGCAGTGAACGGCGGTTGGGGGAGACCCAGTACTTC. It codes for CASSERRLGETQYF.

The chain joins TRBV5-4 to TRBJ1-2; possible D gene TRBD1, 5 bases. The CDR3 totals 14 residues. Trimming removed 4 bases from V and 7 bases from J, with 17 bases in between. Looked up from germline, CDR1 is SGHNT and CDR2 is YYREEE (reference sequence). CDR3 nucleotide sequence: TGTGCCAGCAGCGCCGGCAGGGAGTTTCGTGGCTACACCTTC. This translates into CASSAGREFRGYTF.